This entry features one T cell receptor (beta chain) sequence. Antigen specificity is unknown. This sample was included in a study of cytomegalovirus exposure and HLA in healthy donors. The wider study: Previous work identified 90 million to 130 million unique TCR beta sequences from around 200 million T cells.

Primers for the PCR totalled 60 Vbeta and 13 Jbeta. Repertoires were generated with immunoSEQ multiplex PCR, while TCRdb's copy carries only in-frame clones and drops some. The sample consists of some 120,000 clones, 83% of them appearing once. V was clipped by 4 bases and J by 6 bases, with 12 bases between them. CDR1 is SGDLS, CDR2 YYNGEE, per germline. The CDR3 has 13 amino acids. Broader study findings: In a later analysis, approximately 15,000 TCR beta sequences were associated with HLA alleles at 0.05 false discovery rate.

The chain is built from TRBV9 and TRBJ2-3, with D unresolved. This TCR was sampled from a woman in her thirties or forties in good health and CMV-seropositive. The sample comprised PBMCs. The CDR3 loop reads CASSRSSYDTQYF. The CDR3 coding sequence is TGTGCCAGCAGCCGGAGTAGCTACGATACGCAGTATTTT.